Listed here are 19 T cell receptor beta chains from one sample, sequenced in a study of CD8 T cells in Susac syndrome. When the RNA was reverse transcribed, random hexamers were used with an input of 0.5 to 1 ug. TCRdb fed the immunoSEQ multiplex PCR reads into MiXCR, producing one record per CDR3 protein. The sample carries about 120,000 distinct CDR3 sequences, 85% to 95% recorded once. Specimen: CD4+ T cells from PBMCs. Every receptor here comes from a human donor in good health.

The V call is TRBV20-1, the J call TRBJ2-1; 8 bases align to TRBD2. CDR3 size: 15 residues. Germline CDR1 and CDR2: DFQATT and SNEGSKA (reference sequence). The V and J ends lost 5 bases and 0 bases, in that order; junction bases with no gene match: 6. The CDR3 DNA reads as TGCAGTGCTGTTAGACTAGCGAGCTCCTACAATGAGCAGTTCTTC. Translation: CSAVRLASSYNEQFF.

The V call is TRBV28, the J call TRBJ2-4; TRBD1 agrees at 9 bases. Looked up from germline, CDR1 is MDHEN and CDR2 is SYDVKM. V lost 5 bases, J lost 4 bases, and 6 bases stayed unmatched. The CDR3 loop spans 15 amino acids. The CDR3 sequence is CASSPSGQGKNIQYF. CDR3 in DNA: TGTGCCAGCAGTCCGTCGGGACAGGGAAAAAACATTCAGTACTTC.

This clonotype was counted once. J is TRBJ2-1 and V is TRBV20-1, with 11 nucleotides matching TRBD2. With 3 bases clipped from V and 7 bases from J, the junction kept 14 bases outside the gene matches. Per germline, CDR1 DFQATT and CDR2 SNEGSKA (reference sequence). The CDR3 runs to 17 residues. The CDR3 protein is CSASGLLAGDLINEQFF. As DNA, the CDR3 is TGCAGTGCTAGCGGTTTACTAGCGGGGGACTTGATAAATGAGCAGTTCTTC.

The V gene is TRBV9, the J gene TRBJ2-3; 11 positions agree with TRBD1. The CDR3 sequence is 15 residues long. V gave up 3 bases and J gave up 4 bases; unmatched junction bases: 4. Looked up from germline, CDR1 is SGDLS and CDR2 is YYNGEE. CDR3 in amino acids: CASSGEGQGADTQYF. In DNA form, the CDR3 reads TGTGCCAGCAGCGGTGAGGGACAGGGGGCAGATACGCAGTATTTT.

The chain joins TRBV29-1 to TRBJ2-2, with D unresolved. CDR1 and CDR2 (germline): SQVTM, ANQGSEA. This CDR3 is built from 11 residues. V was shortened by 7 bases and J by 6 bases, with 9 bases between the two germline ends. The CDR3: CSGGVAGELFF. The DNA of the CDR3 is TGCAGCGGTGGGGTGGCCGGGGAGCTGTTTTTT.

This clonotype occurred once. V usage is TRBV7-9 and J usage is TRBJ2-7; 10 bases match TRBD1. From germline, CDR1 is SEHNR and CDR2 FQNEAQ (reference sequence). The CDR3 covers 15 residues. The ends lost 6 bases at V and 4 bases at J; junction bases unmatched: 9. The CDR3 DNA follows: TGTGCCAGCAGTTCTATCCGGGACAGGGGTTACGAGCAGTACTTC. The encoded protein is CASSSIRDRGYEQYF.

This chain links TRBV5-6 with TRBJ1-3, with TRBD1 matching over 9 bases. The CDR3 runs to 17 residues. CDR1 is SGHDT and CDR2 is YYEEEE in the germline V gene. J lost 0 bases, V lost 4 bases, and 8 bases had no gene match. The CDR3, as DNA: TGTGCCAGCAGCGGTACGGACAGGGGTCGCTCTGGAAACACCATATATTTT. Translated, it gives CASSGTDRGRSGNTIYF.

The J gene is TRBJ2-1, the V gene TRBV30, with TRBD2 as a possible D gene (6 bases). The germline gives CDR1 GTSNPN, CDR2 SVGIG (reference sequence). V gave up 5 bases and J gave up 3 bases, with 14 bases separating them. The CDR3 has 14 amino acids. CDR3 sequence (DNA): TGTGCCTGGGGGACGGGGGTAATCTACAATGAGCAGTTCTTC. This sequence encodes CAWGTGVIYNEQFF.

The rearrangement uses TRBV5-1 and TRBJ2-1, with TRBD2 matching over 8 bases. The J segment lost 0 bases and the V segment lost 4 bases, leaving 3 bases of the junction unmatched. The CDR3 length is 15 residues. CDR1 is SGHRS, CDR2 YFSETQ, per germline. CDR3 sequence reads: CASSARGGSYNEQFF. The CDR3 nucleotides read TGCGCCAGCAGCGCCCGGGGGGGCTCCTACAATGAGCAGTTCTTC.

The chain links TRBV2 to TRBJ1-1; maybe TRBD1 (5 bases). Per the germline V gene, CDR1 is SNHLY and CDR2 is FYNNEI. Deletions cut 7 bases from V and 0 bases from J, with 15 bases between. The CDR3 is 15 residues long. The CDR3: CASKVGGNMNTEAFF. The CDR3 nucleotides read TGTGCCAGCAAGGTGGGGGGTAACATGAACACTGAAGCTTTCTTT.

The chain combines TRBV19 with TRBJ2-1; D not certain. The germline V and J ends were trimmed by 5 bases and 8 bases, with 10 bases remaining between them. The CDR3 runs to 12 residues. The germline CDR1 and CDR2 sequences are LNHDA and SQIVND (reference sequence). In DNA, the CDR3 is TGTGCCAGTAGTTCCGGGCTGGATGAGCAGTTCTTC. It codes for CASSSGLDEQFF.

V is TRBV7-8 and J is TRBJ2-4, with 10 positions matching TRBD2. The trim removed 5 bases at V and 13 bases at J, leaving 11 bases unmatched. CDR3 length: 14 residues. Germline lookup yields CDR1 SGHVS and CDR2 FQNEAQ. As DNA, the CDR3 is TGTGCCAGCAGCCCCCGGCGAGCGGGGGGGGAACAGTACTTC. Translating gives CASSPRRAGGEQYF.

This clonotype was counted a single time. This rearrangement joins TRBV10-3 to TRBJ2-3; D is unclear. V lost 4 bases to trimming and J lost 4 bases, with 3 bases between them. Germline V CDR1 and CDR2: ENHRY, SYGVKD. The CDR3 spans 11 residues. CDR3 protein: CAISVSDTQYF. CDR3 in DNA: TGTGCCATCAGTGTGTCAGATACGCAGTATTTT.

The chain joins TRBV18 to TRBJ1-5; no definite D call. CDR3 length equals 15 residues. Trimming cost V 5 bases and J 2 bases, with 13 bases left between them. Germline CDR1 is KGHSH and CDR2 is LQKENI. CDR3 sequence reads: CASSSEGLGNQPQHF. The CDR3 DNA sequence: TGTGCCAGCTCATCTGAAGGGCTGGGCAATCAGCCCCAGCATTTT.

This clonotype turned up a few times. Here the CDR3 DNA reads TGTGCCAGCAGTTTGGGACAGTCCTACGAGCAGTACTTC. Protein product: CASSLGQSYEQYF. This chain uses TRBV12-3 or TRBV12-4 with TRBJ2-7; 7 bases align to TRBD1. The CDR3 has 13 amino acids. With 3 bases clipped from V and 1 base from J, the junction kept 0 bases outside the gene matches.

This rearrangement joins TRBV5-1 to TRBJ2-3; 8 bases are a match to TRBD2. Germline V gives CDR1 SGHRS, CDR2 YFSETQ. The V and J ends lost 4 bases and 2 bases, in that order; junction bases with no gene match: 12. This CDR3 has 17 residues. CDR3 protein: CASSPGRGALNTDTQYF. CDR3 nucleotide sequence: TGCGCCAGCAGCCCCGGGAGGGGGGCCTTGAACACAGATACGCAGTATTTT.

This clonotype was counted between two and nine times. The rearrangement joins TRBV7-2 to TRBJ2-1, with TRBD2 as a possible D gene (6 bases). CDR3 length: 15 amino acids. Germline values: CDR1 SGHTA, CDR2 FQGNSA. V gave up 2 bases and J gave up 4 bases, with 12 bases separating them. The CDR3: CASSLTGDSYNEQFF. The CDR3, as DNA: TGTGCCAGCAGCTTAACGGGGGACTCTTACAATGAGCAGTTCTTC.

The rearrangement uses TRBV29-1 and TRBJ1-5; D is ambiguous. Trimming took 4 bases from V and 0 from J, leaving 10 bases between them. Germline V CDR1 and CDR2: SQVTM, ANQGSEA. This CDR3 is built from 14 residues. CDR3 DNA sequence: TGCAGCGTTGCGGACGGCAATAGCAATCAGCCCCAGCATTTT. Translated: CSVADGNSNQPQHF.

The gene calls are TRBV5-1 and TRBJ2-5, with D maybe TRBD1 (6 bases). V lost 4 bases to trimming and J lost 4 bases, with 11 bases between them. This CDR3 has 13 amino acids. Germline V gives CDR1 SGHRS, CDR2 YFSETQ. The DNA for the CDR3 is TGCGCCAGCAGCCCCGGGACAAGAGAGACCCAGTACTTC. This translates into CASSPGTRETQYF.